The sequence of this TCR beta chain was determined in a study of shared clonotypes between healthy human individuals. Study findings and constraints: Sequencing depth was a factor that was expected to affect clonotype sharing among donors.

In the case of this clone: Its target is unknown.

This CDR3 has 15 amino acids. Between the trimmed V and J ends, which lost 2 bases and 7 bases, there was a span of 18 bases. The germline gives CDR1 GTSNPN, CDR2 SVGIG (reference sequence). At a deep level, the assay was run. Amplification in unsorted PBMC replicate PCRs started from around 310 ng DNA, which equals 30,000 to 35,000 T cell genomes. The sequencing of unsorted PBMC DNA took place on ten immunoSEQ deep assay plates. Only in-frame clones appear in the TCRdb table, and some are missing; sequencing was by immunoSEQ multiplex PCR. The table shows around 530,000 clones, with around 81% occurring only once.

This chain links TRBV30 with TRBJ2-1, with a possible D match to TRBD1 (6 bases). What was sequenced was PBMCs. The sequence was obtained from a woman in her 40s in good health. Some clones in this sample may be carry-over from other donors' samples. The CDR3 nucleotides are TGTGCCTGGAGTTCGTGGACAGACTCGGGGAATGAGCAGTTCTTC. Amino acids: CAWSSWTDSGNEQFF.